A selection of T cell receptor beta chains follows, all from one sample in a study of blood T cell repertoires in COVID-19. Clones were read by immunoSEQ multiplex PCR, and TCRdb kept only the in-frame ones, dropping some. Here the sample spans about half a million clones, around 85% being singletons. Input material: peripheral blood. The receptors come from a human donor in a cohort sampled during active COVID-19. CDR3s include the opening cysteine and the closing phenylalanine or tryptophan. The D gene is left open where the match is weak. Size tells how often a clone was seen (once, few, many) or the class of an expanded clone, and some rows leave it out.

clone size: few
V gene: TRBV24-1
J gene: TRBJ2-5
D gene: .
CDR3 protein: CATSDRFQETQYF
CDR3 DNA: TGTGCCACCAGTGACCGGTTCCAAGAGACCCAGTACTTC

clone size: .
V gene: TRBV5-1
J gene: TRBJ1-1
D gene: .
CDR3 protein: CASSLRTGNTEAFF
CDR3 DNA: TGCGCCAGCAGCTTGCGAACAGGGAACACTGAAGCTTTCTTT

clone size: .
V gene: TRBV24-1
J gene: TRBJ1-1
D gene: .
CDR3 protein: CAIEGPGRSNTEAFF
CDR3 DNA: TGTGCCATAGAGGGCCCAGGGAGGTCGAACACTGAAGCTTTCTTT

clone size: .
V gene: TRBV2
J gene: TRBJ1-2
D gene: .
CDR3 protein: CASTGYGYGYTF
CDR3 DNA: TGTGCCAGCACGGGTTACGGCTATGGCTACACCTTC

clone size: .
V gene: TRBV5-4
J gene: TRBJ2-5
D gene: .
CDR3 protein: CASSLVTRVLETQYF
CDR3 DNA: TGTGCCAGCAGCTTGGTTACCAGGGTTCTGGAGACCCAGTACTTC

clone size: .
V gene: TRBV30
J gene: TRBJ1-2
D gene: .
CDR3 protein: CAWSGGGGVGYTF
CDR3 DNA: TGTGCCTGGAGTGGTGGGGGAGGGGTTGGCTACACCTTC

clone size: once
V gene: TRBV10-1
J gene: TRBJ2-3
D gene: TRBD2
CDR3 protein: CASSESTSGRPDTQYF
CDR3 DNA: TGCGCCAGCAGTGAGTCAACTAGCGGGAGGCCAGATACGCAGTATTTT

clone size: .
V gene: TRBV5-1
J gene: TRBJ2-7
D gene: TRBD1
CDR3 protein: CASSLGDREFGEQYF
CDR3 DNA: TGCGCCAGCAGCTTGGGTGACAGGGAGTTTGGCGAGCAGTACTTC

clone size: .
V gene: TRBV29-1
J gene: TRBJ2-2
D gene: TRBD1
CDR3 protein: CSVDRDRTGELFF
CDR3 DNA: TGCAGCGTCGACAGGGATCGGACCGGGGAGCTGTTTTTT

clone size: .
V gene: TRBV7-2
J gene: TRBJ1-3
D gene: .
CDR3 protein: CASSFLAETGNTIYF
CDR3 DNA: TGTGCCAGCAGCTTCCTGGCTGAAACTGGAAACACCATATATTTT

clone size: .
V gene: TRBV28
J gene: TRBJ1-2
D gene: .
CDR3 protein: CASSLDSPYGYTF
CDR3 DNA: TGTGCCAGCAGTCTGGACAGTCCCTATGGCTACACCTTC

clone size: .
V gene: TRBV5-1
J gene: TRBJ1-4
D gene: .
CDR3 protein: CASSVEGVTRLFF
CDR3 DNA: TGCGCCAGCAGCGTGGAGGGGGTTACGAGGCTGTTTTTT

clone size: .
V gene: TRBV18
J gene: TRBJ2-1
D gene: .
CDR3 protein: CASSPSGSQFF
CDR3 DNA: TGTGCCAGCTCGCCCAGCGGGTCCCAGTTCTTC

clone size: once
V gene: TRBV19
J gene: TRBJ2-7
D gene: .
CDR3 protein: CASSTGGSRTYEQYF
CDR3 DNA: TGTGCCAGTAGCACCGGGGGATCCCGAACCTACGAGCAGTACTTC

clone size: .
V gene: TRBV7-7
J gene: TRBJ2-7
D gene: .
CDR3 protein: CAWWGCYEQYF
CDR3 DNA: TGTGCTTGGTGGGGCTGCTACGAGCAGTACTTC

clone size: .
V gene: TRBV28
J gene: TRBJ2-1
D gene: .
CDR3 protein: CASSLGGVTYNEQFF
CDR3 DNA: TGTGCCAGCAGTTTAGGAGGGGTCACCTACAATGAGCAGTTCTTC

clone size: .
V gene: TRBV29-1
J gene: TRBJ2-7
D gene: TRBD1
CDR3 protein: CSVFDRGGYEQYF
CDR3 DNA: TGCAGCGTTTTCGACAGGGGGGGATACGAGCAGTACTTC

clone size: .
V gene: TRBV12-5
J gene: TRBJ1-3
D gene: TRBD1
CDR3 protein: CASGLGQGNTIYF
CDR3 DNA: TGTGCTAGTGGTTTGGGACAGGGGAACACCATATATTTT

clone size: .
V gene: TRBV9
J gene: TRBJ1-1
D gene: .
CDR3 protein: CASSASTGFSGEAFF
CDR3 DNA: TGTGCCAGCAGCGCCAGTACAGGGTTTTCCGGTGAAGCTTTCTTT

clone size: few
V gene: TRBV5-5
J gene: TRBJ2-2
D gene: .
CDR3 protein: CASSLANSPTGELFF
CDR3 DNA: TGTGCCAGCAGCTTGGCGAACTCCCCGACCGGGGAGCTGTTTTTT

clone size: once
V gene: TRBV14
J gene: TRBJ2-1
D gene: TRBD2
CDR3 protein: CASSQDLLAGFEQFF
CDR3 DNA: TGTGCCAGCAGCCAAGATCTACTAGCGGGATTTGAGCAGTTCTTC

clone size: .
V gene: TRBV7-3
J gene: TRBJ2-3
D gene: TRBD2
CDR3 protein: CASSYASGDQGTQYF
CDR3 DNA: TGTGCCAGCAGCTACGCTAGCGGGGACCAGGGTACGCAGTATTTT

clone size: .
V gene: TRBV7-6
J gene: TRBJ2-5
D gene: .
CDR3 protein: CASSLRTQRGETQYF
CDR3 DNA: TGTGCCAGCAGCTTACGCACCCAAAGGGGAGAGACCCAGTACTTC

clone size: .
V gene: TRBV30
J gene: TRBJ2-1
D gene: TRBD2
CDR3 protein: CAWDRTSGRAGAYNEQFF
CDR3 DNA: TGTGCCTGGGACCGGACTAGCGGGAGGGCCGGAGCCTACAATGAGCAGTTCTTC

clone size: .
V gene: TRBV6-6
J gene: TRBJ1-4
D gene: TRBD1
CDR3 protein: CASSYRGPNEKLFF
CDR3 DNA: TGTGCCAGCAGTTACAGGGGGCCTAATGAAAAACTGTTTTTT

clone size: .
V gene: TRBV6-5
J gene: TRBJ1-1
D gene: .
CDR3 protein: CASSYDRGRNTEAFF
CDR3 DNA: TGTGCCAGCAGTTACGATCGGGGAAGGAACACTGAAGCTTTCTTT

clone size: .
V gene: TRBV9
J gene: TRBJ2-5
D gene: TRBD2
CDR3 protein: CASSSLPGLAGEETQYF
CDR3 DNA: TGTGCCAGCAGCTCTCTCCCGGGACTAGCGGGGGAGGAGACCCAGTACTTC

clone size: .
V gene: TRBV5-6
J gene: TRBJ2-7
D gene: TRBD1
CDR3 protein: CASSWGTGVYEQYF
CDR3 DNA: TGTGCCAGCAGCTGGGGGACAGGAGTCTACGAGCAGTACTTC

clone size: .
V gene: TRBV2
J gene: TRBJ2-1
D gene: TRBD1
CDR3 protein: CASRTGSADHEQFF
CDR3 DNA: TGTGCCAGCAGGACAGGGAGCGCTGACCATGAGCAGTTCTTC

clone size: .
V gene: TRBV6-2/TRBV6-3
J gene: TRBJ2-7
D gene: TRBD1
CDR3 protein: CASSYPRTGSISGEQYF
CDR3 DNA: TGTGCCAGCAGTTACCCCCGGACAGGTTCAATTTCGGGTGAGCAGTACTTC

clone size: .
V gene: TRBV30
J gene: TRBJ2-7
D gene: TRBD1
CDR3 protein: CAWKGADGASYEQYF
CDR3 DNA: TGTGCCTGGAAGGGGGCTGATGGAGCCTCCTACGAGCAGTACTTC

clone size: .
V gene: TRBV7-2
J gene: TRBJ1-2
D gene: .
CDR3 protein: CASSLVAPPLSYGYTF
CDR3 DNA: TGTGCCAGCAGCTTAGTAGCGCCACCCCTGAGCTATGGCTACACCTTC

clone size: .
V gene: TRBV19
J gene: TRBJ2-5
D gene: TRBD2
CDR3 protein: CASKLAGDVETQYF
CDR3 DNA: TGTGCCAGTAAATTAGCGGGAGATGTTGAGACCCAGTACTTC

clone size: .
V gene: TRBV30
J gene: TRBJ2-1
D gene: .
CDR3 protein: CAWSELRTDNEQFF
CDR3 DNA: TGTGCCTGGAGTGAATTAAGGACAGACAATGAGCAGTTCTTC

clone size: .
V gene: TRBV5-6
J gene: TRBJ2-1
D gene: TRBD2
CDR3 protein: CASSFSGRAIMKFF
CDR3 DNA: TGTGCCAGCAGCTTTAGCGGGAGGGCCATTATGAAGTTCTTC

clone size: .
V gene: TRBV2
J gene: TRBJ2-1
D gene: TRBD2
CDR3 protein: CASSSSGRANEQFF
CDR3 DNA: TGTGCCAGCAGTTCTAGCGGGAGGGCAAATGAGCAGTTCTTC

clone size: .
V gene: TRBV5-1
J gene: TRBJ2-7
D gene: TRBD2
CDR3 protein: CASSGKTSGSYEQYF
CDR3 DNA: TGCGCCAGCAGCGGAAAGACTAGCGGGTCCTACGAGCAGTACTTC

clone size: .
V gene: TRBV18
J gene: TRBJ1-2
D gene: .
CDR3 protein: CASSPGKTLYGYTF
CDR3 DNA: TGTGCCAGCTCACCAGGCAAAACCCTCTATGGCTACACCTTC

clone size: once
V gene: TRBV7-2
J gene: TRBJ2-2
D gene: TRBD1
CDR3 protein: CASSYEGAGTGELFF
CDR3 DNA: TGTGCCAGCAGCTATGAGGGGGCAGGCACCGGGGAGCTGTTTTTT

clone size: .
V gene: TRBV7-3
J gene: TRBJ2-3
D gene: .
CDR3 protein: CASSRTATGTTRSHGQYF
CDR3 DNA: TGTGCCAGCAGTCGCACTGCTACCGGGACAACTCGATCACATGGGCAGTATTTT

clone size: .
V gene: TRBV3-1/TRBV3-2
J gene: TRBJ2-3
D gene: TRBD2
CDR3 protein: CASAQLAMGTDTQYF
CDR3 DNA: TGTGCCAGCGCCCAACTAGCGATGGGCACAGATACGCAGTATTTT

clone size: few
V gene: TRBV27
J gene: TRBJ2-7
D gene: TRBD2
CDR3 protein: CASSLEGLAGFNSYEQYF
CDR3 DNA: TGTGCCAGCAGTTTAGAGGGACTAGCGGGCTTCAACTCCTACGAGCAGTACTTC

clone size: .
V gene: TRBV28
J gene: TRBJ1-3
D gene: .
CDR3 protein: CASSYQDTGNTIYF
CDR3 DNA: TGTGCCAGCAGTTACCAAGACACAGGGAACACCATATATTTT

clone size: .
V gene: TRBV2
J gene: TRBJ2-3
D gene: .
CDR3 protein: CASGLARDTQYF
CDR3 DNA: TGTGCCAGCGGGCTAGCACGGGATACGCAGTATTTT

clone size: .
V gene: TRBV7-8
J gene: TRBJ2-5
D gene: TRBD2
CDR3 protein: CASSITYSGSATQYF
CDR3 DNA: TGTGCCAGCAGCATTACCTATAGCGGGAGCGCGACCCAGTACTTC

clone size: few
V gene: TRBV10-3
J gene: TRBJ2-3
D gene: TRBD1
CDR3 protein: CAIGTGGTDTQYF
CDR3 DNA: TGTGCCATTGGGACAGGGGGCACAGATACGCAGTATTTT

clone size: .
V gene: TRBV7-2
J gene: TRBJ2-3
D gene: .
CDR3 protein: CASRAAPADTQYF
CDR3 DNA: TGTGCCAGCAGGGCGGCCCCGGCAGATACGCAGTATTTT

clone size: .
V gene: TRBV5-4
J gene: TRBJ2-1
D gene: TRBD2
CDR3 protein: CASSLGGLAEYNEQFF
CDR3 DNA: TGTGCCAGCAGCCTTGGGGGACTAGCGGAATACAATGAGCAGTTCTTC

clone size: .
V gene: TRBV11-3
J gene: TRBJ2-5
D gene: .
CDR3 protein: CASSFGSTGETQYF
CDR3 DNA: TGTGCCAGCAGCTTCGGGAGTACTGGGGAGACCCAGTACTTC

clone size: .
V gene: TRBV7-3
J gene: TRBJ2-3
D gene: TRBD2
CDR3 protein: CASSFGLAGGADTQYF
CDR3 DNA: TGTGCCAGCAGCTTCGGACTAGCGGGAGGGGCAGATACGCAGTATTTT

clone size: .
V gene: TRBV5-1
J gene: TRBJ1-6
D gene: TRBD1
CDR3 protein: CASSSGTENSPLHF
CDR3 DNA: TGCGCCAGCAGCTCCGGGACAGAGAATTCACCCCTCCACTTT